One and the same sample provided the 21 T cell receptor beta chains below, sequenced in a study of human T cells and chemical hapten exposure. Noted time point: patch test 1, 2 weeks after DPC sensitization. Specified treatment: therapeutic diphenylcyclopropenone sensitization with weekly scalp DPC. TCRdb itself ran the RACE reads through MiXCR, one entry per CDR3 protein. The repertoire holds 74,000 or so distinct CDR3 sequences, with 12% as singletons. Source: whole blood, taken in connection with sensitization to the hapten diphenylcyclopropenone (DPC). These receptors were obtained from a woman aged 55-70 years with alopecia areata. Some clones in this sample may be carry-over from other donors' samples.

The V and J genes are TRBV11-2 and TRBJ2-5; no clear D. The germline CDR1 and CDR2 sequences are SGHAT and FQNNGV. The CDR3 is made up of 13 amino acids. Trimming removed 1 base at V and 5 bases at J, with 8 bases between. For the CDR3, the DNA is TGTGCCAGCAGCTTAGTCAGGATTGAGACCCAGTACTTC. It specifies CASSLVRIETQYF.

The CDR3, as DNA: TGTGCCAGCAGCTTGGGAGGCCACGCCAATGAGCAGTTCTTC. Translating gives CASSLGGHANEQFF. The chain carries TRBV5-8 and TRBJ2-1, with unresolved D. Trimming cost V 0 bases and J 6 bases, with 10 bases left between them. The CDR3 runs 14 residues. CDR1 is SGHTS and CDR2 is YDEGEE in the germline V gene.

This clonotype was detected a few times. This chain joins TRBV5-1 and TRBJ1-4, with D maybe TRBD1 (5 bases). This CDR3 spans 14 amino acids. Looked up from germline, CDR1 is SGHRS and CDR2 is YFSETQ. V gave up 4 bases and J gave up 2 bases, with 9 bases separating them. CDR3 residues: CASSQGYTNEKLFF. The CDR3 nucleotides are TGCGCCAGCAGCCAGGGTTATACTAATGAAAAACTGTTTTTT.

This clonotype turned up a few times. The chain is built from TRBV3-1 and TRBJ2-5; D is unresolved. Trimming took off 0 bases at V and 5 bases at J, with 13 bases between the two ends. The CDR3 has 15 amino acids. Germline loops: CDR1 LGHDT, CDR2 YNNKEL (reference sequence). This CDR3 reads CASSQDTRREETQYF. CDR3 sequence (DNA): TGTGCCAGCAGCCAAGATACCCGTCGAGAGGAGACCCAGTACTTC.

This clonotype was observed a handful of times. The genes are TRBV4-2 and TRBJ1-1; 9 nucleotides agree with TRBD1. CDR1 and CDR2 (germline): LGHNA, YNFKEQ. The trim removed 0 bases at V and 1 base at J, leaving 6 bases unmatched. The CDR3 contains 17 residues. Here the CDR3 DNA reads TGTGCCAGCAGCCAAGAGGGGATGGGACAGGGGAACACTGAAGCTTTCTTT. This encodes CASSQEGMGQGNTEAFF.

This clonotype appeared a few times. The chain recombines TRBV5-1 with TRBJ2-1, with D maybe TRBD1 (5 bases). Trimming stripped 0 bases from V and 6 bases from J, with 16 bases between. The CDR3 sequence is 16 residues long. Germline CDR1 is SGHRS and CDR2 is YFSETQ. In DNA form, the CDR3 reads TGCGCCAGCAGCTTGGTAGGGCAGGGTGAAAGCAATGAGCAGTTCTTC. Translating gives CASSLVGQGESNEQFF.

This clonotype was seen many times. This chain links TRBV12-3 or TRBV12-4 with TRBJ1-2; maybe TRBD1 (6 bases). The CDR3 spans 14 residues. V lost 2 bases to trimming and J lost 4 bases, with 11 bases between them. CDR3 region: CASSLRGAGYGYTF. In DNA, the CDR3 is TGTGCCAGCAGTTTACGGGGGGCGGGCTATGGCTACACCTTC.

This clonotype showed up many times. The junction does not match germline at one end; this may be a read error. The J gene is TRBJ1-5, the V gene TRBV5-1; 9 positions match TRBD1. Germline V lookup: CDR1 SGHRS, CDR2 YFSETQ. There are 15 residues in the CDR3. Written as DNA, the CDR3 is TGCGCCAGTAGCTCCGGGACAGGGCGCAATCAGCCCCAGCATTTT. Translated: CASSSGTGRNQPQHF. The full variable domain, completed using reference TRBV5-1 and TRBJ1-5, is KAGVTQTPRYLIKTRGQQVTLSCSPISGHRSVSWYQQTPGQGLQFLFEYFSETQRNKGNFPGRFSGRQFSNSRSEMNVSTLELGDSALYLCASSSGTGRNQPQHFGDGTRLSIL.

As for this clonotype: Sequence at one end of the junction differs from germline and may be a read error. The chain joins TRBV2 to TRBJ2-3; 9 bases are a match to TRBD2. Germline V CDR1 and CDR2: SNHLY, FYNNEI. This CDR3 comprises 15 residues. This CDR3 reads CASSEDAGGTDRQYF. The DNA for the CDR3 is TGTGCCAGCAGTGAAGATGCGGGGGGGACAGATAGGCAGTATTTT.

This chain links TRBV7-3 with TRBJ2-3; 15 bases map to TRBD2. This CDR3 has 17 residues. Trimming removed 5 bases from V and 3 bases from J; junction bases left unmatched: 6. Germline lookup yields CDR1 SGHTA and CDR2 FQGTGA. The CDR3 loop is CASSMSGTSGGTDTQYF. The CDR3 DNA is TGTGCCAGCAGCATGTCCGGGACTAGCGGGGGGACAGATACGCAGTATTTT. The entire variable domain, with the rest obtained from reference TRBV7-3 and TRBJ2-3, is as follows: GAGVSQTPSNKVTEKGKYVELRCDPISGHTALYWYRQSLGQGPEFLIYFQGTGAADDSGLPNDRFFAVRPEGSVSTLKIQRTERGDSAVYLCASSMSGTSGGTDTQYFGPGTRLTVL.

V is TRBV10-3 and J is TRBJ2-1; 7 bases agree with TRBD1. Germline CDR1 and CDR2: ENHRY and SYGVKD. Losses at the gene ends were 7 bases for V and 1 base for J; bases not matched to a gene: 1. The CDR3 spans 13 residues. The CDR3: CAIMDRSYNEQFF. The CDR3, as DNA: TGTGCCATCATGGACAGGTCCTACAATGAGCAGTTCTTC.

This clonotype appeared many times. V gene TRBV7-3 combines with J gene TRBJ1-1; 10 bases agree with TRBD1. The length of the CDR3 is 16 residues. V lost 0 bases and J lost 4; bases outside the gene matches: 5. The germline gives CDR1 SGHTA, CDR2 FQGTGA. The CDR3 sequence: CASSLTRTGGGTEAFF. CDR3 in DNA: TGTGCCAGCAGCTTAACCCGGACAGGGGGTGGCACTGAAGCTTTCTTT. Drawing the rest from reference TRBV7-3 and TRBJ1-1, the complete variable domain is GAGVSQTPSNKVTEKGKYVELRCDPISGHTALYWYRQSLGQGPEFLIYFQGTGAADDSGLPNDRFFAVRPEGSVSTLKIQRTERGDSAVYLCASSLTRTGGGTEAFFGQGTRLTVV.

This clonotype was found many times. This chain connects TRBV7-6 to TRBJ1-5, with unresolved D. Germline V CDR1 and CDR2: SGHVS, FNYEAQ. This CDR3 has 17 amino acids. V was trimmed by 0 bases and J by 0 bases, leaving 12 bases between them. Written as DNA, the CDR3 is TGTGCCAGCAGCTTAGCTCCAGGTCCTTATAGCAATCAGCCCCAGCATTTT. It codes for CASSLAPGPYSNQPQHF.

The chain joins TRBV29-1 to TRBJ2-3; 9 positions match TRBD2. The trim removed 6 bases at V and 0 bases at J, leaving 7 bases unmatched. Germline assignment: CDR1 SQVTM and CDR2 ANQGSEA. The CDR3 sequence is 15 residues long. CDR3 sequence reads: CSVAGGTPSTDTQYF. The CDR3 DNA sequence: TGCAGCGTAGCGGGGGGCACCCCTAGCACAGATACGCAGTATTTT.

In its sample, this clonotype was seen many times. The chain combines TRBV30 with TRBJ1-4; possible D gene TRBD1, 5 bases. V was trimmed by 4 bases and J by 4 bases, leaving 13 bases between them. Looked up from germline, CDR1 is GTSNPN and CDR2 is SVGIG (reference sequence). This CDR3 has 14 residues. CDR3 bases: TGTGCCTGGAAACCGGGACCGCTTAATGAAAAACTGTTTTTT. Encoded protein: CAWKPGPLNEKLFF.

This clonotype was seen ten or more times. This chain uses TRBV25-1 with TRBJ1-1, with 7 bases lining up with TRBD1. Looked up from germline, CDR1 is MGHDK and CDR2 is SYGVNS. The ends lost 8 bases at V and 7 bases at J; junction bases unmatched: 7. CDR3 size: 12 residues. CDR3 nucleotide sequence: TGTGCCAGCTCTGGTGGGACAGATGAAGCTTTCTTT. Its translation is CASSGGTDEAFF.

CDR3 protein: CASSKADYEQYF. CDR3 bases: TGTGCCAGCAGCAAAGCCGACTACGAGCAGTACTTC. The chain combines TRBV21-1 with TRBJ2-7. TRBV21-1 is annotated as a pseudogene. This CDR3 has 12 amino acids.

This clonotype was counted a few times. This chain uses TRBV7-9 with TRBJ2-5, with 8 bases matching TRBD1. Germline lookup yields CDR1 SEHNR and CDR2 FQNEAQ (reference sequence). The J segment lost 3 bases and the V segment lost 6 bases, leaving 3 bases of the junction unmatched. The CDR3 loop spans 13 amino acids. DNA of the CDR3: TGTGCCAGCAGGTTACAGGGGGAAGAGACCCAGTACTTC. Its translation is CASRLQGEETQYF.

The CDR3 here is CASSLGAGGPADEQFF. CDR3 sequence (DNA): TGTGCCAGCAGCTTAGGAGCAGGAGGACCGGCCGATGAGCAGTTCTTC. This chain uses TRBV7-6 with TRBJ2-1; TRBD2 might be the D (5 bases). The CDR3 loop spans 16 amino acids. CDR1 is SGHVS and CDR2 is FNYEAQ in the germline V gene. V lost 1 base and J 8 bases, leaving 18 bases between the germline ends.

The V and J genes are TRBV9 and TRBJ1-5, with D maybe TRBD1 (5 bases). This CDR3 is 15 amino acids long. With 4 bases removed from V and 3 bases from J, the gap between germline ends came to 14 bases. Germline CDR1 SGDLS, CDR2 YYNGEE. The CDR3 here is CASSMGTDPNQPQHF. CDR3 nucleotides: TGTGCCAGCAGCATGGGGACGGACCCCAATCAGCCCCAGCATTTT.

The sample holds a few counts of this clonotype. The V gene is TRBV29-1, the J gene TRBJ2-7, with 9 bases fitting TRBD1. There are 15 residues in the CDR3. Germline CDR1 and CDR2: SQVTM and ANQGSEA. V lost 1 base and J lost 5; bases outside the gene matches: 9. The CDR3 bases are TGCAGCGTTGAAGCCCACGGGACAGGGATCAACGAGCAGTACTTC. As protein: CSVEAHGTGINEQYF.